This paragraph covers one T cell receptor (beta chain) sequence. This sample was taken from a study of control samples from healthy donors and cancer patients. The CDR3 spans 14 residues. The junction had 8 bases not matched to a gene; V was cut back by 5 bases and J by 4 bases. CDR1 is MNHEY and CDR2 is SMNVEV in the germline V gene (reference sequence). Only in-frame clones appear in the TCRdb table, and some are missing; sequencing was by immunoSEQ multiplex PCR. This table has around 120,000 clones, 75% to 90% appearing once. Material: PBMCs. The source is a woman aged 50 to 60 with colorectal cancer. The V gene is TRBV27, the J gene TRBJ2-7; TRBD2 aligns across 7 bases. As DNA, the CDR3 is TGTGCCAGCAGTCTAGCGGAAAGAGGGTACGAGCAGTACTTC. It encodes CASSLAERGYEQYF.